Following are 19 T cell receptor beta chains from one sample sequenced in a study of shared clonotypes between healthy human individuals (dated by TCRdb to the early 2020s). The library was generated by the immunoSEQ multiplex PCR assay. In its TCRdb copy, this immuneACCESS table keeps in-frame sequences only and misses some clones. Where compared with another copy, unresolved V genes explain less than half of these, and the others have no known cause. The sample profile shows about 2.3 million clones; around 92% of them were found once. About 0.36% of the sample is taken by the ten largest. What was sequenced was naive CD4+ T cells from PBMCs. What this sample's cell subset or site label stands for: CD45RA+ positively selected. The receptors were sampled from a man aged 18 to 30 in good health. Some clones in this sample may be carry-over from other donors' samples.

This chain uses TRBV19 with TRBJ2-1; 7 nucleotides match TRBD1. Germline CDR1 is LNHDA and CDR2 is SQIVND (reference sequence). V shed 7 bases and J 4 bases; nucleotides not matched to a gene: 19. The CDR3 spans 18 residues. The CDR3 loop is CASTPRQGNFPSYNEQFF. The CDR3 bases are TGTGCCAGTACCCCCCGACAGGGAAATTTCCCCTCTTACAATGAGCAGTTCTTC. The variable domain in full, with the rest retrieved from reference TRBV19 and TRBJ2-1, is DGGITQSPKYLFRKEGQNVTLSCEQNLNHDAMYWYRQDPGQGLRLIYYSQIVNDFQKGDIAEGYSVSREKKESFPLTVTSAQKNPTAFYLCASTPRQGNFPSYNEQFFGPGTRLTVL.

The chain is built from TRBV7-8 and TRBJ2-1; D is unresolved. The CDR3 loop spans 14 amino acids. V gave up 3 bases and J gave up 0 bases, with 6 bases separating them. Germline-derived CDR1 and CDR2 are SGHVS and FQNEAQ. CDR3 nucleotides: TGTGCCAGCAGCTTGTGGGACTCCTACAATGAGCAGTTCTTC. Protein product: CASSLWDSYNEQFF.

In this sample, this clone turned up once. The V call is TRBV2, the J call TRBJ2-5; D assignment may be TRBD1 or TRBD2 (6 bases each). The CDR3 spans 14 residues. In germline, CDR1 is SNHLY, CDR2 FYNNEI. The V end lost 10 bases, the J end lost 2 bases, and 17 bases lay between the germline ends. CDR3 amino acids: CANVKGGYQETQYF. CDR3 in DNA: TGTGCCAACGTAAAGGGGGGCTATCAAGAGACCCAGTACTTC.

This chain joins TRBV7-2 and TRBJ2-3; TRBD2 agrees at 8 bases. V was clipped by 2 bases and J by 1 base; unmatched bases: 2. In germline, CDR1 is SGHTA, CDR2 FQGNSA. The CDR3 sequence is 15 residues long. CDR3 region: CASSLTAGGTDTQYF. Here the CDR3 DNA reads TGTGCCAGCAGCTTAACAGCGGGAGGCACAGATACGCAGTATTTT.

The chain links TRBV4-1 to TRBJ1-2; D uncertain. The CDR3 spans 14 residues. Germline loops: CDR1 MGHRA, CDR2 YSYEKL. Trimming took off 0 bases at V and 4 bases at J, with 9 bases between the two ends. The CDR3: CASSQDGLGYGYTF. As DNA, the CDR3 is TGCGCCAGCAGCCAAGATGGGTTAGGCTATGGCTACACCTTC.

This clone was observed a few times. The chain recombines TRBV2 with TRBJ1-2; the D is unclear. Germline loops: CDR1 SNHLY, CDR2 FYNNEI. The CDR3 loop spans 14 amino acids. The V end was cut by 7 bases, the J end by 7 bases, with 19 bases between. The CDR3 DNA reads as TGTGCCAGCATTCCCCGGGCACAGTCGATTGGCTACACCTTC. Translation: CASIPRAQSIGYTF.

V is TRBV7-9 and J is TRBJ1-3, with D unresolved. The germline V and J ends were trimmed by 5 bases and 1 base, with 9 bases remaining between them. There are 14 residues in the CDR3. The germline V gene has CDR1 SEHNR and CDR2 FQNEAQ (reference sequence). The CDR3 is CASSRGESGNTIYF. DNA of the CDR3: TGTGCCAGCAGCCGTGGGGAGTCTGGAAACACCATATATTTT.

V usage is TRBV9 and J usage is TRBJ1-1; 7 bases are a match to TRBD1. CDR1 is SGDLS, CDR2 YYNGEE, per germline. This CDR3 comprises 16 residues. The trim removed 4 bases at V and 1 base at J, leaving 10 bases unmatched. The CDR3 region is CASSSPGGRGNTEAFF. CDR3 coding DNA: TGTGCCAGCAGCTCCCCAGGGGGGAGGGGGAACACTGAAGCTTTCTTT.

The chain combines TRBV19 with TRBJ2-1; possible D gene TRBD2, 6 bases. The CDR3 is made up of 16 amino acids. With 4 bases removed from V and 4 bases from J, the gap between germline ends came to 17 bases. From germline, CDR1 is LNHDA and CDR2 SQIVND (reference sequence). CDR3 loop: CASSSEFSGGYNEQFF. In DNA form, the CDR3 reads TGTGCCAGTAGTAGTGAGTTTAGCGGAGGGTACAATGAGCAGTTCTTC.

This chain uses TRBV21-1 with TRBJ2-1. TRBV21-1 is designated a pseudogene. The CDR3 consists of 13 residues. The CDR3 DNA follows: TGTGCCATCCCGGGGGCGGGATACAATGAGCAGTTCTTC. Protein sequence: CAIPGAGYNEQFF.

V gene TRBV7-9 combines with J gene TRBJ1-6; tentatively, D is TRBD1 (5 bases). In germline, CDR1 is SEHNR, CDR2 FQNEAQ (reference sequence). There are 13 residues in the CDR3. Trimming took 5 bases from V and 7 from J, leaving 9 bases between them. The CDR3 region is CASSPGSNSPLHF. The DNA of the CDR3 is TGTGCCAGCAGCCCAGGGTCCAATTCACCCCTCCACTTT.

The J gene is TRBJ1-1, the V gene TRBV2, with a tentative D call TRBD1 (5 bases). Per the germline V gene, CDR1 is SNHLY and CDR2 is FYNNEI. CDR3 length: 14 residues. With 6 bases removed from V and 6 bases from J, the gap between germline ends came to 17 bases. CDR3 bases: TGTGCCAGCAGCCCGGGACGGCGGACCTCTGAAGCTTTCTTT. Protein sequence: CASSPGRRTSEAFF.

This clone was seen a handful of times. This rearrangement joins TRBV30 to TRBJ1-2; maybe TRBD1 (6 bases). The CDR3 consists of 15 residues. Between the trimmed V and J ends, which lost 1 base and 4 bases, there was a span of 16 bases. Germline V gene lookup returns CDR1 GTSNPN and CDR2 SVGIG (reference sequence). The CDR3 is CAWSGPVGGFYGYTF. Here the CDR3 DNA reads TGTGCCTGGAGTGGACCGGTGGGGGGCTTCTATGGCTACACCTTC.

CDR3 residues: CASSRGTGDTGELFF. Here the CDR3 DNA reads TGCGCCAGCAGCCGCGGGACAGGGGACACCGGGGAGCTGTTTTTT. V usage is TRBV5-1 and J usage is TRBJ2-2, with TRBD1 identical over 10 bases. The germline V gene has CDR1 SGHRS and CDR2 YFSETQ. CDR3 size: 15 residues. Trimming cost V 4 bases and J 3 bases; bases outside gene matches: 3.

V is TRBV5-1 and J is TRBJ1-2; D uncertain. The germline V gene encodes CDR1 SGHRS and CDR2 YFSETQ. Between the trimmed V and J ends, which lost 2 bases and 4 bases, there was a span of 12 bases. The CDR3 totals 14 residues. CDR3 protein: CASSLEGRSYGYTF. In DNA, the CDR3 is TGCGCCAGCAGCTTAGAAGGGCGCTCCTATGGCTACACCTTC.

V usage is TRBV9 and J usage is TRBJ2-1, with 7 bases matching TRBD2. The germline V gene encodes CDR1 SGDLS and CDR2 YYNGEE. J gave up 2 bases and V 3 bases, and 14 bases lay outside the gene matches. CDR3 size: 18 residues. As DNA, the CDR3 is TGTGCCAGCAGCGCCAAAGAAGCCAGCGGGACTACCTACAATGAGCAGTTCTTC. This gives the protein CASSAKEASGTTYNEQFF.

V is TRBV5-1 and J is TRBJ2-7; weak D call: TRBD1 (5 bases). This CDR3 is 12 amino acids long. In germline, CDR1 is SGHRS, CDR2 YFSETQ. Trimming took off 7 bases at V and 2 bases at J, with 10 bases between the two ends. The CDR3 here is CASASGTYEQYF. CDR3 coding DNA: TGCGCCAGCGCTTCAGGGACCTACGAGCAGTACTTC.

The chain links TRBV9 to TRBJ2-2; D is unclear. CDR1 and CDR2 from the germline V gene are SGDLS and YYNGEE. CDR3 length: 14 residues. The V and J ends lost 0 bases and 4 bases respectively, with 7 bases between them. The chain's CDR3 is CASSVVSSTGELFF. CDR3 nucleotides: TGTGCCAGCAGCGTAGTTAGCAGCACCGGGGAGCTGTTTTTT.

This clone occurred once. The identical CDR3 is also encoded by other nucleotide sequences in the sample. The chain uses TRBV5-1 and TRBJ2-7; D is uncertain. Germline V gives CDR1 SGHRS, CDR2 YFSETQ. CDR3 size: 11 residues. V lost 0 bases, J lost 7 bases, and 5 bases lay in between. The CDR3 DNA sequence: TGCGCCAGCAGCTTGGAAGGGGAGCAGTACTTC. Translating gives CASSLEGEQYF.